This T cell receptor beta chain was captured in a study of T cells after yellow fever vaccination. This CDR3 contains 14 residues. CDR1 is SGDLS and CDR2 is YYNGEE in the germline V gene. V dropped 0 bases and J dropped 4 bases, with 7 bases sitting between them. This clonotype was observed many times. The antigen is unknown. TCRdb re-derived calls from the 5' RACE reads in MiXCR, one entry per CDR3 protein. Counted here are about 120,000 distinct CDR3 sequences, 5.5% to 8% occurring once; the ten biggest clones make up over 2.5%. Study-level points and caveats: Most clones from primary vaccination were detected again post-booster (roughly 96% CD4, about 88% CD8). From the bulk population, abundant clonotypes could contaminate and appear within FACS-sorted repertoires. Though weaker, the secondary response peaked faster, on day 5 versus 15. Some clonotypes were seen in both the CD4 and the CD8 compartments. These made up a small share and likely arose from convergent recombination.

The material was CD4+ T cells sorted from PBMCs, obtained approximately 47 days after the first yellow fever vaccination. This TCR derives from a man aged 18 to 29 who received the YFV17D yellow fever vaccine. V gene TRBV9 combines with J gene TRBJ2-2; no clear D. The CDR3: CASSVAIPTGELFF. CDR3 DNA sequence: TGTGCCAGCAGCGTAGCCATTCCCACCGGGGAGCTGTTTTTT.